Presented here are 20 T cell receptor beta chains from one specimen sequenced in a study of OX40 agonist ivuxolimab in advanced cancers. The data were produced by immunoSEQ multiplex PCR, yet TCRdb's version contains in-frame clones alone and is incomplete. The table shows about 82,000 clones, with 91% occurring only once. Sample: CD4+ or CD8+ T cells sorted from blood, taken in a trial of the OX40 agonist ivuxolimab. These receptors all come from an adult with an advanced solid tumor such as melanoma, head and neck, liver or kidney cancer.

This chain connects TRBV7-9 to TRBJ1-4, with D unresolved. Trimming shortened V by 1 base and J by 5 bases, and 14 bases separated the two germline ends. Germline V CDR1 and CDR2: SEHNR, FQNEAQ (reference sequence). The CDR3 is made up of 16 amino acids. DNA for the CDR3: TGTGCCAGCAGCTTAGGCGGGGAAGGTGGCAATGAAAAACTGTTTTTT. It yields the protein CASSLGGEGGNEKLFF.

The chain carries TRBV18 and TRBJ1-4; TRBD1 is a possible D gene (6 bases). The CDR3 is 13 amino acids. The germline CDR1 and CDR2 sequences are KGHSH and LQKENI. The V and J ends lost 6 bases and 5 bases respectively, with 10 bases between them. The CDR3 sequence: CASSPQGNEKLFF. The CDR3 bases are TGTGCCAGCTCCCCGCAGGGGAATGAAAAACTGTTTTTT.

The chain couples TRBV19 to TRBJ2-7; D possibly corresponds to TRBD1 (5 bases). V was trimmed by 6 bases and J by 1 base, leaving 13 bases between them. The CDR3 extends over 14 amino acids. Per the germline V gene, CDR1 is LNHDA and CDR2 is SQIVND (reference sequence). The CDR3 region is CASSPGKISYEQYF. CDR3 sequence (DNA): TGTGCCAGTAGCCCAGGGAAGATTTCCTACGAGCAGTACTTC.

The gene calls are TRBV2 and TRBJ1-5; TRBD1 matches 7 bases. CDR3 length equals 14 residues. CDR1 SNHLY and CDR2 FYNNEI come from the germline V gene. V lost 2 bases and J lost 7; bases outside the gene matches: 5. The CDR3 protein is CASSELRGDQPQHF. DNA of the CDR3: TGTGCCAGCAGTGAACTCAGGGGGGACCAGCCCCAGCATTTT. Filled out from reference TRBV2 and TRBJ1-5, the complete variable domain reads EPEVTQTPSHQVTQMGQEVILRCVPISNHLYFYWYRQILGQKVEFLVSFYNNEISEKSEIFDDQFSVERPDGSNFTLKIRSTKLEDSAMYFCASSELRGDQPQHFGDGTRLSIL.

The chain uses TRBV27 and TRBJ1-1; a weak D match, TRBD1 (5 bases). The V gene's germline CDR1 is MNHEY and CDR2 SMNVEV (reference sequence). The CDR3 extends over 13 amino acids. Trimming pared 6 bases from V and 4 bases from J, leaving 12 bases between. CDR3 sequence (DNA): TGTGCCAGCAGATCGGTCGGGGGCACTGAAGCTTTCTTT. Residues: CASRSVGGTEAFF.

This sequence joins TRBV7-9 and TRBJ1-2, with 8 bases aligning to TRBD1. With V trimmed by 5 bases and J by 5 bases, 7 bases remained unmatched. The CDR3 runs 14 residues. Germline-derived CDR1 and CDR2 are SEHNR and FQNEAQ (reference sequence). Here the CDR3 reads CASSIGQGAYGYTF. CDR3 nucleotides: TGTGCCAGCAGCATAGGACAGGGCGCTTATGGCTACACCTTC.

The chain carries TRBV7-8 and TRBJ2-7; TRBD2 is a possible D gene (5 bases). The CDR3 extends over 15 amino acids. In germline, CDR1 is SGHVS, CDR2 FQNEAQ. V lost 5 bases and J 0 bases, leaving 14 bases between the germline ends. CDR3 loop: CASSPLGSGSYEQYF. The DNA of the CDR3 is TGTGCCAGCAGCCCCCTGGGGAGCGGCTCCTACGAGCAGTACTTC.

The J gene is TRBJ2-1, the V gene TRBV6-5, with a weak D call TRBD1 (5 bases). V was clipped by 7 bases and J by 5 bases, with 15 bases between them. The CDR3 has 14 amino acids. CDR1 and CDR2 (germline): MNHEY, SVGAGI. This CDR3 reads CASNFDRVNNEQFF. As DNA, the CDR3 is TGTGCCAGCAATTTTGACAGAGTAAACAATGAGCAGTTCTTC.

Here the CDR3 DNA reads TGTGCCAGCAGCAACGGACTAGCGGGGTTCCAAGAGACCCAGTACTTC. It yields the protein CASSNGLAGFQETQYF. J is TRBJ2-5 and V is TRBV11-2; TRBD2 aligns across 12 bases. Per germline, CDR1 SGHAT and CDR2 FQNNGV. Germline trimming cut 5 bases from V and 1 base from J; bases unmatched to any gene: 5. This CDR3 has 16 amino acids.

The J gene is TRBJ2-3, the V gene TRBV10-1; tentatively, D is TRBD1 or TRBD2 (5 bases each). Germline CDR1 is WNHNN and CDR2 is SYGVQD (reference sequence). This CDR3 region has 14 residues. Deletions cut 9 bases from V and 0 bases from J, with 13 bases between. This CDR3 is CASPGRSSTDTQYF. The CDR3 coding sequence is TGCGCCAGTCCGGGACGCAGTAGCACAGATACGCAGTATTTT.

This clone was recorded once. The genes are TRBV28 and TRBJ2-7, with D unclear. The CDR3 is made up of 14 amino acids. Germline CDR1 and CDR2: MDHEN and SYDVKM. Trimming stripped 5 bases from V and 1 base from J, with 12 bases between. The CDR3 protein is CASSPLGQSYEQYF. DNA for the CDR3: TGTGCCAGCAGTCCACTTGGGCAGTCCTACGAGCAGTACTTC.

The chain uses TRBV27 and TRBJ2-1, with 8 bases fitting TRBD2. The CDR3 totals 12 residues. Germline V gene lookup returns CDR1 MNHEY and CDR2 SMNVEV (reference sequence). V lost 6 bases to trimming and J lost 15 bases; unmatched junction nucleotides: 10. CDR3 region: CASSSPGGYRFF. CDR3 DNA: TGTGCCAGCAGCTCCCCGGGAGGGTATCGGTTCTTC.

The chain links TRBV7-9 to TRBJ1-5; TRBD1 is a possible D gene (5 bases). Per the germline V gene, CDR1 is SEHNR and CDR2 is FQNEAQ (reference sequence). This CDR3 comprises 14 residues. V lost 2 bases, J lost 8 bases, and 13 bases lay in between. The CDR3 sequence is CASSLRPGPEPQHF. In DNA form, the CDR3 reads TGTGCCAGCAGCTTACGTCCAGGGCCGGAGCCCCAGCATTTT.

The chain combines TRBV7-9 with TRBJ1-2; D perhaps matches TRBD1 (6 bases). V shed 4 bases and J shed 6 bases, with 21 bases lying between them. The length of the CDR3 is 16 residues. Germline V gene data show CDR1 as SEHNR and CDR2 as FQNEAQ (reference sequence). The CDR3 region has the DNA TGTGCCAGCAGCTCCCAACTCCTTATAACAGGGAATGGCTACACCTTC. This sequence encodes CASSSQLLITGNGYTF.

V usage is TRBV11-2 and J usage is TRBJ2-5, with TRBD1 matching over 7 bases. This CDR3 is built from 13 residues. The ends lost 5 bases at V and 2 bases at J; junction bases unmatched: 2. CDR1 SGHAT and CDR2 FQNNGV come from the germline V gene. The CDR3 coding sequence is TGTGCCAGCAGCCAGACAGGGCAAGAGACCCAGTACTTC. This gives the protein CASSQTGQETQYF.

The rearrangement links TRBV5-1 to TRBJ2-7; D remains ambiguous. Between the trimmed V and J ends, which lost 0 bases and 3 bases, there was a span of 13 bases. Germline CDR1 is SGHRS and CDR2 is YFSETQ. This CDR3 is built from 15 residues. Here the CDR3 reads CASSLGARRHYEQYF. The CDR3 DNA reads TGCGCCAGCAGCTTGGGGGCCCGACGGCACTACGAGCAGTACTTC.

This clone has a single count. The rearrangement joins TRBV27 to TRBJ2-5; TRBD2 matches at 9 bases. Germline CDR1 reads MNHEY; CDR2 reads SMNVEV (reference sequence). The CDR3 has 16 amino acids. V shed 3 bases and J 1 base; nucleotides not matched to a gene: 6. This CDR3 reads CASSLGLAGLQETQYF. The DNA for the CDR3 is TGTGCCAGCAGTTTGGGCCTAGCGGGGCTCCAAGAGACCCAGTACTTC.

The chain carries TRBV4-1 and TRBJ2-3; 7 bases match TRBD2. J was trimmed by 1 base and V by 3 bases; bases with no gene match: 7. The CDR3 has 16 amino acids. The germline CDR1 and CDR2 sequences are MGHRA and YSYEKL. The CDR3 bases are TGCGCCAGCAGCCAGAACAGCGGGGTCCGCACAGATACGCAGTATTTT. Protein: CASSQNSGVRTDTQYF.

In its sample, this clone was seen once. In DNA, the CDR3 is TGTGCCAGCAGCCTGGGGGATAGGGCCAAAAACATTCAGTACTTC. Translating it yields CASSLGDRAKNIQYF. This sequence joins TRBV6-1 and TRBJ2-4; D may correspond to TRBD1 or TRBD2 (5 bases each). Germline V gene lookup returns CDR1 MNHNS and CDR2 SASEGT. The CDR3 totals 15 residues. V was shortened by 6 bases and J by 1 base, with 13 bases between the two germline ends.

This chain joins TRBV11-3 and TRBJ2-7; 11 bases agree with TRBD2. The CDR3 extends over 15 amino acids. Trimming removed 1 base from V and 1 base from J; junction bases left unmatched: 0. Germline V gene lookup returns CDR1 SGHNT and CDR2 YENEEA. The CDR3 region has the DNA TGTGCCAGCAGCTTAGGACTAGCGGGATCCTACGAGCAGTACTTC. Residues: CASSLGLAGSYEQYF.